The T cell receptor beta chain described here comes from a study of blood T cell repertoires in COVID-19. Measured with immunoSEQ multiplex PCR; TCRdb has only the in-frame clones, and not every one. Here the sample spans about 190,000 clones, about 88% being singletons. This CDR3 comprises 11 residues. Germline lookup yields CDR1 LNHDA and CDR2 SQIVND (reference sequence). Trimming pared 3 bases from V and 14 bases from J, leaving 10 bases between. The chain uses TRBV19 and TRBJ1-4; D call uncertain. Source material: PBMCs or T cells enriched from blood (not recorded which). This sequence originates from a woman in her 30s who had recovered from COVID-19. The CDR3 DNA reads as TGTGCCAGTAGTATCAACACCAGGCTGTTTTTT. It translates to CASSINTRLFF.